Listed here are 28 T cell receptor beta chains from one sample, sequenced in a study of shared clonotypes between healthy human individuals. Using immunoSEQ multiplex PCR, the repertoire was profiled, and TCRdb retains in-frame clones only, with some absent. The sample has 400,000 to 500,000 clones, 79% seen once. Sequenced material: PBMCs. The receptor set was obtained from a woman aged 40-49 years in good health. Some clones in this sample may be carry-over from other donors' samples.

The genes are TRBV11-2 and TRBJ2-7; perhaps TRBD2 as D (5 bases). Germline CDR1 reads SGHAT; CDR2 reads FQNNGV. The CDR3 runs to 13 residues. Trimming pared 1 base from V and 6 bases from J, leaving 10 bases between. The CDR3 DNA sequence: TGTGCCAGCAGCTTAGGGGGAGTAGGCGAGCAGTACTTC. This translates into CASSLGGVGEQYF.

The chain has TRBV5-4 and TRBJ1-2; D remains ambiguous. This CDR3 region has 12 residues. The V end lost 1 base, the J end lost 5 bases, and 6 bases lay between the germline ends. The germline CDR1 and CDR2 sequences are SGHNT and YYREEE (reference sequence). The CDR3 is CASSLQSYGYTF. CDR3 nucleotides: TGTGCCAGCAGCTTGCAGAGTTATGGCTACACCTTC.

The rearrangement uses TRBV29-1 and TRBJ2-3; D possibly uses TRBD1 or TRBD2 (5 bases each). Germline assignment: CDR1 SQVTM and CDR2 ANQGSEA. CDR3 length equals 11 residues. V lost 7 bases to trimming and J lost 4 bases, with 9 bases between them. The CDR3 DNA follows: TGCAGCGCGGGGCCCCCAGATACGCAGTATTTT. Amino acid sequence: CSAGPPDTQYF.

V usage is TRBV11-2 and J usage is TRBJ2-1; 9 bases are a match to TRBD2. J gave up 4 bases and V 5 bases, and 9 bases lay outside the gene matches. This CDR3 has 16 amino acids. The germline CDR1 and CDR2 sequences are SGHAT and FQNNGV. CDR3 in DNA: TGTGCCAGCAGCCCAAATAGCGGGAGAGGATACAATGAGCAGTTCTTC. Protein product: CASSPNSGRGYNEQFF.

In regard to this clone: A far larger clone is one nucleotide away, so this likely arose from a read error. The chain couples TRBV6-5 to TRBJ2-7; TRBD1 matches at 9 bases. With 8 bases clipped from V and 2 bases from J, the junction kept 1 base outside the gene matches. Germline V gene sequence: CDR1 MNHEY, CDR2 SVGAGI. This CDR3 region has 12 residues. The CDR3 nucleotides read TGTGCCAGCGGGACAGGGCCCTACGAGCAGTACTTC. It encodes CASGTGPYEQYF.

This chain connects TRBV5-1 to TRBJ2-2; D gene uncertain. Germline values: CDR1 SGHRS, CDR2 YFSETQ. V lost 5 bases and J lost 0, with 8 bases in between. The CDR3 spans 14 residues. CDR3 in DNA: TGCGCCAGCAGGGGCGGCGCGAACACCGGGGAGCTGTTTTTT. As protein: CASRGGANTGELFF.

The chain combines TRBV5-1 with TRBJ2-7; 8 bases map to TRBD1. The CDR3 extends over 14 amino acids. V dropped 2 bases and J dropped 2; count of bases not matched to a gene: 3. CDR1 is SGHRS and CDR2 is YFSETQ in the germline V gene. The CDR3 loop reads CASSFVQGAYEQYF. CDR3 DNA sequence: TGCGCCAGCAGCTTTGTACAGGGGGCCTACGAGCAGTACTTC.

This clone has a handful of counts. This rearrangement joins TRBV4-1 to TRBJ1-2, with D perhaps TRBD1 (6 bases). V lost 1 base and J 3 bases, leaving 15 bases between the germline ends. The CDR3 loop spans 16 amino acids. Germline-derived CDR1 and CDR2 are MGHRA and YSYEKL. CDR3 sequence: CASSQVWGGGDYGYTF. DNA for the CDR3: TGCGCCAGCAGCCAAGTATGGGGGGGCGGGGACTATGGCTACACCTTC.

The V and J genes are TRBV19 and TRBJ2-7; TRBD1 might be the D (6 bases). The CDR3 is made up of 14 amino acids. The V end lost 6 bases, the J end lost 5 bases, and 17 bases lay between the germline ends. CDR1 LNHDA and CDR2 SQIVND come from the germline V gene (reference sequence). This CDR3 reads CASRPGQQGNEQYF. CDR3 bases: TGTGCCAGTAGACCGGGACAACAGGGAAACGAGCAGTACTTC. Variable domain in full (rest from reference TRBV19 and TRBJ2-7): DGGITQSPKYLFRKEGQNVTLSCEQNLNHDAMYWYRQDPGQGLRLIYYSQIVNDFQKGDIAEGYSVSREKKESFPLTVTSAQKNPTAFYLCASRPGQQGNEQYFGPGTRLTVT.

The rearrangement joins TRBV2 to TRBJ2-3, with D unresolved. Germline loops: CDR1 SNHLY, CDR2 FYNNEI. The CDR3 has 14 residues. The ends were cut back, 4 bases at V and 3 bases at J, with 11 bases in the middle. This CDR3 is CASSGELGTDTQYF. CDR3 bases: TGTGCCAGCAGTGGCGAGCTGGGGACAGATACGCAGTATTTT.

In the case of this clone: Other DNA sequences in the sample encode the same CDR3. This rearrangement joins TRBV28 to TRBJ1-2, with 9 bases lining up with TRBD1. This CDR3 spans 15 amino acids. Germline CDR1 MDHEN, CDR2 SYDVKM. V shed 3 bases and J 4 bases; nucleotides not matched to a gene: 6. CDR3 coding DNA: TGTGCCAGCAGTTTTCCGGGACAGGGAGGCTATGGCTACACCTTC. Amino acids: CASSFPGQGGYGYTF.

This sequence joins TRBV29-1 and TRBJ2-1; 8 nucleotides agree with TRBD2. V shed 7 bases and J 4 bases; nucleotides not matched to a gene: 9. From germline, CDR1 is SQVTM and CDR2 ANQGSEA. The CDR3 sequence is 14 residues long. The CDR3 DNA is TGCAGCGCCAGAGCGGGAGACCTTTACAATGAGCAGTTCTTC. It yields the protein CSARAGDLYNEQFF.

The V gene is TRBV25-1, the J gene TRBJ2-5, with D unresolved. Deletions cut 8 bases from V and 6 bases from J, with 10 bases between. CDR1 is MGHDK, CDR2 SYGVNS, per germline. CDR3 size: 11 residues. In nucleotides, the CDR3 is TGTGCCAGCGTGCATAGTAAGACCCAGTACTTC. It specifies CASVHSKTQYF.

With regard to this clone: A much larger clone differs by one base, so this may be a read error. Other DNA variants within this sample encode the same CDR3. The chain joins TRBV2 to TRBJ2-5; 9 bases map to TRBD2. After removal of 4 bases from V and 5 bases from J, the junction contained 11 bases not matched to a gene. Looked up from germline, CDR1 is SNHLY and CDR2 is FYNNEI. CDR3 length: 16 residues. This chain's CDR3 is CASSVGLAGTRETQYF. CDR3 sequence (DNA): TGTGCCAGCAGTGTAGGGCTAGCGGGGACAAGGGAGACCCAGTACTTC.

The chain is built from TRBV5-4 and TRBJ2-2; perhaps TRBD2 as D (6 bases). Germline V gene lookup returns CDR1 SGHNT and CDR2 YYREEE (reference sequence). Trimming pared 0 bases from V and 4 bases from J, leaving 16 bases between. There are 17 residues in the CDR3. The CDR3: CASSLDRRRAATGELFF. DNA of the CDR3: TGTGCCAGCAGCTTGGATCGTAGGAGGGCAGCCACCGGGGAGCTGTTTTTT.

The J gene is TRBJ2-7, the V gene TRBV6-5; TRBD2 is a possible D gene (5 bases). V was clipped by 7 bases and J by 6 bases, with 16 bases between them. CDR3 length: 13 amino acids. Germline CDR1 and CDR2: MNHEY and SVGAGI. CDR3 nucleotides: TGTGCCAGCAAATTGGGGAGTGCAGGCGAGCAGTACTTC. It codes for CASKLGSAGEQYF.

This chain connects TRBV7-3 to TRBJ2-3, with 7 bases fitting TRBD2. Per germline, CDR1 SGHTA and CDR2 FQGTGA. The J segment lost 2 bases and the V segment lost 3 bases, leaving 5 bases of the junction unmatched. This CDR3 has 15 residues. This chain's CDR3 is CASSFSGTNTDTQYF. CDR3 nucleotide sequence: TGTGCCAGCAGCTTTTCCGGGACTAACACAGATACGCAGTATTTT.

J is TRBJ1-1 and V is TRBV12-2. TRBV12-2 is annotated as a pseudogene. The CDR3 runs 17 residues. CDR3 amino acids: CASRRVRGGQKKYEAFF. CDR3 nucleotides: TGTGCAAGTCGCCGGGTTAGGGGGGGACAGAAAAAATATGAAGCTTTCTTT.

The V call is TRBV5-1, the J call TRBJ2-3, with unresolved D. CDR1 and CDR2 from the germline V gene are SGHRS and YFSETQ. The CDR3 extends over 13 amino acids. Trimming took 0 bases from V and 1 from J, leaving 3 bases between them. The DNA of the CDR3 is TGCGCCAGCAGCTTGGCGGGCACAGATACGCAGTATTTT. Its protein is CASSLAGTDTQYF.

The rearrangement uses TRBV5-1 and TRBJ2-2; D remains ambiguous. Germline V gene sequence: CDR1 SGHRS, CDR2 YFSETQ. This CDR3 contains 15 residues. Trimming stripped 0 bases from V and 4 bases from J, with 10 bases between. The CDR3 region is CASSLEGRGTGELFF. CDR3 nucleotide sequence: TGCGCCAGCAGCTTGGAGGGTAGAGGCACCGGGGAGCTGTTTTTT. Full variable domain (missing parts from reference TRBV5-1 and TRBJ2-2): KAGVTQTPRYLIKTRGQQVTLSCSPISGHRSVSWYQQTPGQGLQFLFEYFSETQRNKGNFPGRFSGRQFSNSRSEMNVSTLELGDSALYLCASSLEGRGTGELFFGEGSRLTVL.

J is TRBJ2-5 and V is TRBV19; D might be TRBD1 (6 bases). There are 14 residues in the CDR3. V lost 1 base and J 5 bases, leaving 11 bases between the germline ends. Germline values: CDR1 LNHDA, CDR2 SQIVND (reference sequence). CDR3: CASSIGGQPETQYF. As DNA, the CDR3 is TGTGCCAGTAGTATAGGAGGACAGCCGGAGACCCAGTACTTC.

The chain carries TRBV6-6 and TRBJ2-5; no clear D gene. With 0 bases removed from V and 6 bases from J, the gap between germline ends came to 8 bases. Germline loops: CDR1 MNHNY, CDR2 SVGAGI (reference sequence). This CDR3 is built from 13 residues. The CDR3 region has the DNA TGTGCCAGCAGTTACTCGGCCGAGCAGACCCAGTACTTC. It codes for CASSYSAEQTQYF.

V gene TRBV4-1 combines with J gene TRBJ1-4; D perhaps matches TRBD1 (6 bases). The V and J ends lost 0 bases and 7 bases respectively, with 15 bases between them. Germline lookup yields CDR1 MGHRA and CDR2 YSYEKL. The CDR3 length is 16 residues. CDR3 protein: CASSQDLIGGGEKLFF. For the CDR3, the DNA is TGCGCCAGCAGCCAAGATCTTATAGGGGGAGGTGAAAAACTGTTTTTT.

The genes are TRBV6-4 and TRBJ2-2, with 8 bases that match TRBD1. Per germline, CDR1 MRHNA and CDR2 SNTAGT. V shed 3 bases and J 6 bases; nucleotides not matched to a gene: 9. The CDR3 consists of 16 residues. CDR3 DNA: TGTGCCAGCAGTGAATCGGCAGGGGGCGCCTCCGGGGAGCTGTTTTTT. It is translated as CASSESAGGASGELFF.

This chain uses TRBV21-1 with TRBJ2-7; the D segment call TRBD2 is taken from the table without a DNA check. TRBV21-1 is deemed a pseudogene. The CDR3 length is 15 residues. This chain's CDR3 is CASSKVQRGTYEQYF. CDR3 nucleotides: TGTGCCAGCAGCAAAGTTCAGCGGGGGACCTACGAGCAGTACTTC.

This clone was seen just once. V usage is TRBV18 and J usage is TRBJ2-5; a weak D match, TRBD1 (6 bases). The ends were cut back, 3 bases at V and 4 bases at J, with 15 bases in the middle. The CDR3 spans 15 residues. Germline V lookup: CDR1 KGHSH, CDR2 LQKENI. CDR3 protein: CASSPLGGDGETQYF. The CDR3 DNA is TGTGCCAGCTCACCGCTAGGGGGTGACGGAGAGACCCAGTACTTC.

This clone was recorded a few times. The rearrangement links TRBV6-5 to TRBJ2-7; no reliable D call. V was trimmed by 5 bases and J by 7 bases, leaving 12 bases between them. The CDR3 runs to 12 residues. Germline V lookup: CDR1 MNHEY, CDR2 SVGAGI. The DNA for the CDR3 is TGTGCCAGCAGTGCCCCGAGTGTGGAGCAGTACTTC. As protein: CASSAPSVEQYF.

The J gene is TRBJ2-5, the V gene TRBV11-3, with 8 bases identical to TRBD2. The end of the DNA aligns better with TRBJ2-7, so the J call may be wrong. Germline assignment: CDR1 SGHNT and CDR2 YENEEA. CDR3 length: 15 amino acids. The CDR3 coding sequence is TGTGCCAGCAGCTTAAGCGGGAGCTCAGCCTACGAGCAGTACTTC. Protein sequence: CASSLSGSSAYEQYF.